The sample holds a few counts of the clone carrying this TCR beta chain. The record originates from a study of HIV-infected patients and healthy controls. From the 5' RACE reads, TCRdb called clonotypes with MiXCR, one entry per CDR3 protein. The sample has over 55,000 distinct CDR3 sequences, 16% seen once. The sequence derives from a human donor in good health. The sequenced material came from CD4+ T cells from blood.

The CDR3 region has the DNA TGTGCCAGCAGTACGGACCAAAGCTCCTACAATGAGCAGTTCTTC. This codes for CASSTDQSSYNEQFF. V gene TRBV2 combines with J gene TRBJ2-1; D not resolved. The CDR3 spans 15 residues. V was pared by 5 bases and J by 0 bases, with 11 bases between. Germline V gives CDR1 SNHLY, CDR2 FYNNEI.